The rows below give T cell receptor beta chains drawn from one sample of a study of cytomegalovirus exposure and HLA in healthy donors. TCRdb's table, derived via immunoSEQ multiplex PCR, lists solely in-frame clones and lacks some. The sample holds approximately 160,000 clones, about three quarters seen once. Sequencing used PBMCs. These receptor sequences come from a woman in her thirties or forties in good health and CMV-seropositive. Each CDR3 is given with its conserved first and last residue. D genes are given only for firm matches. Some rows mark clone size as missing; the rest say once, few, many or name a class of expanded clone.

J	D	size	V	DNA	CDR3
TRBJ2-5	TRBD1	.	TRBV6-5	TGTGCCAGCAGTTACACCACGACAGGGGAAGAGACCCAGTACTTC	CASSYTTTGEETQYF
TRBJ2-1	TRBD2	.	TRBV18	TGTGCCAGCTCACCAATCAGCGGGGGCAATGAGCAGTTCTTC	CASSPISGGNEQFF
TRBJ2-7	.	.	TRBV5-1	TGCGCCAGCAGCTTGGGTCAGGTCCTTTACGAGCAGTACTTC	CASSLGQVLYEQYF
TRBJ1-5	.	few	TRBV6-9	TGTGCCAGCACGGATCAGCCCCAGCATTTT	CASTDQPQHF
TRBJ1-1	.	.	TRBV5-1	TGCGCCAGCAGCTCAGCACAGGGGAACACTGAAGCTTTCTTT	CASSSAQGNTEAFF
TRBJ1-1	.	.	TRBV7-2	TGTGCCAGCAGCCCCCGGTCGGGAAACACTGAAGCTTTCTTT	CASSPRSGNTEAFF
TRBJ2-7	.	.	TRBV2	TGTGCCAGCAGTGGGGGGGGGCCCTACGAGCAGTACTTC	CASSGGGPYEQYF
TRBJ1-6	TRBD1	.	TRBV7-8	TGTGCCAGCAGCTCTCTGACAGGGCGTTATAATTCACCCCTCCACTTT	CASSSLTGRYNSPLHF
TRBJ2-7	TRBD2	.	TRBV5-3	TGTGCCAGAAGCGCACGGAGGGGACTAGCGGGAGACGGGCAGTACTTC	CARSARRGLAGDGQYF
TRBJ2-5	TRBD2	.	TRBV5-1	TGCGCCAGCAGCTTGGGCGGACTAGCGGAACAAGAGACCCAGTACTTC	CASSLGGLAEQETQYF
TRBJ1-6	.	.	TRBV2	TGTGCCGGCGTCCGGGACACATATTCACCCCTCCACTTT	CAGVRDTYSPLHF
TRBJ2-2	.	.	TRBV5-4	TGTGCCAGCACCCGGGGCGGGGAGCTGTTTTTT	CASTRGGELFF
TRBJ1-2	.	.	TRBV6-5	TGTGCCAGCAGTTACTCAGGGGAAGGCTATGGCTACACCTTC	CASSYSGEGYGYTF
TRBJ1-4	TRBD1	.	TRBV7-8	TGTGCCAGCAGCTTAGTCCCGGGACAGGCACGGCGGGAAAAACTGTTTTTT	CASSLVPGQARREKLFF
TRBJ1-2	.	once	TRBV28	TGTGCCAGCAGTACGGGGGGTTACACCGAACGGGGTGGCTACACCTTC	CASSTGGYTERGGYTF
TRBJ2-3	TRBD2	.	TRBV29-1	TGCAGCGTTGTGGTAGCGGGCTCAGATACGCAGTATTTT	CSVVVAGSDTQYF
TRBJ1-2	TRBD1	.	TRBV18	TGTGCCAGCTCACCGCGGACAGGGGTCGGCTATGGCTACACCTTC	CASSPRTGVGYGYTF
TRBJ1-2	TRBD1	.	TRBV7-2	TGTGCCAGCAGCTCTACAGGGGTCGGCTACACCTTC	CASSSTGVGYTF
TRBJ1-5	TRBD1	.	TRBV10-1	TGCGCCAGCAGAACACAGGGGGTTAGCAATCAGCCCCAGCATTTT	CASRTQGVSNQPQHF
TRBJ2-5	.	.	TRBV6-1	TGTGCCAGCAGAAGAGGGGGATCCGAGGAGACCCAGTACTTC	CASRRGGSEETQYF
TRBJ2-5	TRBD2	few	TRBV30	TGTGCCTGGTCAACTAGCGGAGCCCAGTACTTC	CAWSTSGAQYF
TRBJ1-1	.	once	TRBV27	TGTGCCAGCAGTATCCACAGGGATCTGAACACTGAAGCTTTCTTT	CASSIHRDLNTEAFF
TRBJ2-7	.	.	TRBV11-3	TGTGCCAGCAGCTTGATTTTGGGAAATCTAGGGGCGGACTACGAGCAGTACTTC	CASSLILGNLGADYEQYF
TRBJ1-3	.	.	TRBV19	TGTGCCACTATGCTGGATGGGGGCTCCAAAGCCGGAAACACCATATATTTT	CATMLDGGSKAGNTIYF
TRBJ2-7	TRBD1	medium-sized	TRBV7-2	TGTGCCAGCAGCTTCCGGGGGCAGGGGGCCGAGGAGCAGTACTTC	CASSFRGQGAEEQYF
TRBJ2-1	TRBD2	.	TRBV6-1	TGTGCCAGCAGTGAAAGGCGGGGGAGCTCCTACAATGAGCAGTTCTTC	CASSERRGSSYNEQFF
TRBJ2-3	TRBD2	.	TRBV5-1	TGCGCCAGCAGCTTGGAGGGCGGGGGGGCGTCAGATACGCAGTATTTT	CASSLEGGGASDTQYF
TRBJ2-3	TRBD2	.	TRBV7-2	TGTGCCAGCAGCTTAGGGGGCGGGGGGCCTGCAGATACGCAGTATTTT	CASSLGGGGPADTQYF
TRBJ1-3	.	once	TRBV7-9	TGTGCCAGCGGTTTACAGGGAGGGAGGTCTGGAAACACCATATATTTT	CASGLQGGRSGNTIYF
TRBJ1-1	TRBD1	few	TRBV4-2	TGTGCCAGCAGCCGAGGACAGGGACAGGGGGGAGAAGCTTTCTTT	CASSRGQGQGGEAFF
TRBJ2-1	.	.	TRBV9	TGTGCCAGCAGCGCCGCCGGGACACTTTACAATGAGCAGTTCTTC	CASSAAGTLYNEQFF
TRBJ2-3	.	.	TRBV6-1	TGTGCCAGTGGGACTTTCACAGATACGCAGTATTTT	CASGTFTDTQYF
TRBJ2-2	.	.	TRBV12-5	TGTGCTAGTGGTTCCGGGGAAACCGGGGAGCTGTTTTTT	CASGSGETGELFF
TRBJ2-2	TRBD1	.	TRBV5-4	TGTGCCAGCAGCCCGACAGGGGCGGCGCCGAACACCGGGGAGCTGTTTTTT	CASSPTGAAPNTGELFF
TRBJ2-3	.	.	TRBV19	TGTGCCAGTAGTCCCCGAACTAGCACAGATACGCAGTATTTT	CASSPRTSTDTQYF
TRBJ1-1	.	once	TRBV25-1	TGTGCCAGCAGTGATATGGGCCCGAAAGCTTTCTTT	CASSDMGPKAFF
TRBJ1-5	.	.	TRBV11-3	TGTGCCAGCAGCTTAGAGACAGCAGGTAGCAATCAGCCCCAGCATTTT	CASSLETAGSNQPQHF
TRBJ2-5	TRBD2	.	TRBV11-2	TGTGCCAGCAGCTCTGCCGCGGGGGTCGAGACCCAGTACTTC	CASSSAAGVETQYF
TRBJ1-1	TRBD1	.	TRBV5-1	TGCGCCAGCAGTTACGGGACAGGGGGCTTTGGGACTGAAGCTTTCTTT	CASSYGTGGFGTEAFF
TRBJ2-1	TRBD2	few	TRBV6-1	TGTGCCAGCAGTGGTTGGACTAGCGTGAATGAGCAGTTCTTC	CASSGWTSVNEQFF
TRBJ2-2	TRBD1	.	TRBV6-1	TGTGCCAGCAGTCCCCGGACAGGCACCGGGGAGCTGTTTTTT	CASSPRTGTGELFF
TRBJ2-3	.	.	TRBV5-1	TGCGCCAGCAGCTTGGTCCCAGGGGCTACCACAGATACGCAGTATTTT	CASSLVPGATTDTQYF
TRBJ1-2	.	.	TRBV27	TGTGCCAGCCGTTCGCCACGGGGCTATGGCTACACCTTC	CASRSPRGYGYTF
TRBJ2-7	.	.	TRBV4-3	TGCGCCAGCAGCCTCGAGAGGGGGAGTCGCGAGCAGTACTTC	CASSLERGSREQYF
TRBJ2-3	.	.	TRBV30	TGTGCCTGGAGTTCTCGACTAACCATCCCCACAGATACGCAGTATTTT	CAWSSRLTIPTDTQYF
TRBJ1-2	TRBD1	.	TRBV7-9	TGTGCCAGCAGCGTACGGACAGGGGTGACTAACTATGGCTACACCTTC	CASSVRTGVTNYGYTF
TRBJ1-4	TRBD1	.	TRBV30	TGTGCCTGGAGTCCCGGACAGGGAAAAAATGAAAAACTGTTTTTT	CAWSPGQGKNEKLFF
TRBJ2-1	TRBD2	.	TRBV30	TGTGCCTGGAGTCGGACTAGCGGGGGAAGTGAGCAGTTCTTC	CAWSRTSGGSEQFF
TRBJ2-7	.	few	TRBV27	TGTGCCAGCAGTTACGGGCCGGACAGCTCCTACGAGCAGTACTTC	CASSYGPDSSYEQYF
TRBJ2-5	.	.	TRBV7-7	TGTGCCAGCAGCTTATCAGGGGGGATAGGGGAGACCCAGTACTTC	CASSLSGGIGETQYF
TRBJ2-5	.	.	TRBV7-6	TGTGCCAGCAGCACGAGTCCCCAAGAGACCCAGTACTTC	CASSTSPQETQYF
TRBJ2-5	.	once	TRBV9	TGTGCCAGCAGCGTAGCGGCGGGCAGGTCGTTAGAGACCCAGTACTTC	CASSVAAGRSLETQYF
TRBJ1-4	.	.	TRBV6-5	TGTGCCAGCAAAACAGGGTCAGAAAAACTGTTTTTT	CASKTGSEKLFF